The clone carrying this T cell receptor beta chain was detected only once. The CDR3 sequence is 16 residues long. The J segment lost 5 bases and the V segment lost 0 bases, leaving 6 bases of the junction unmatched. Germline values: CDR1 SGHKS, CDR2 YYEKEE (reference sequence). Clones were sequenced by immunoSEQ multiplex PCR, and TCRdb holds only the in-frame ones, with some missing. The table has around 300,000 clones, nearly 90% seen once. This sample was included in a study of blood T cell repertoires in COVID-19. The overall study: Specimens from acute and convalescent COVID-19 originated in the United States, Italy and Spain.

Participants were aged roughly 18 to 89 years from 20 to 30 US areas. Specimen: PBMCs or T cells enriched from blood (not recorded which). The receptor was isolated from a woman younger than 30 with acute COVID-19. The chain recombines TRBV5-5 with TRBJ1-1; 11 nucleotides align to TRBD1. The CDR3 spells CASSLDPGTGGTEAFF. Here the CDR3 DNA reads TGTGCCAGCAGCTTGGACCCCGGGACAGGGGGAACTGAAGCTTTCTTT.